The 32 T cell receptor beta chains below come from one sample, sequenced in a study of tumor and adjacent non-tumor tissue in lung cancer. The template was RNA from unsorted bulk tissue. The normal lung tissue was taken more than 3 cm from the tumor edge. A modified ARM-PCR protocol with three rounds of nested PCR amplified TCRbeta. TCRdb reanalysed the multiplex PCR reads using MiXCR and keeps one entry per CDR3 protein. The sample has more than 85,000 distinct CDR3 sequences; 60% to 70% are singletons. The source material was distant non-tumor lung tissue. These receptor sequences come from a man between 60 and 70 years old with non-small cell lung cancer.

The chain couples TRBV6-5 to TRBJ1-5; TRBD1 is a possible D gene (6 bases). Germline assignment: CDR1 MNHEY and CDR2 SVGAGI. V gave up 6 bases and J gave up 3 bases, with 12 bases separating them. The CDR3 sequence is 14 residues long. The DNA for the CDR3 is TGTGCCAGCAGGAACAGGGCTACCAATCAGCCCCAGCATTTT. It codes for CASRNRATNQPQHF.

This chain links TRBV28 with TRBJ2-1; D is undetermined. CDR1 is MDHEN, CDR2 SYDVKM, per germline. Trimming took 5 bases from V and 9 from J, leaving 14 bases between them. The CDR3 is made up of 13 amino acids. For the CDR3, the DNA is TGTGCCAGCAGTACCACTCCGCGCGGTGAGCAGTTCTTC. Translating gives CASSTTPRGEQFF.

The chain recombines TRBV29-1 with TRBJ2-5, with D unresolved. Germline CDR1 SQVTM, CDR2 ANQGSEA. There are 13 residues in the CDR3. The CDR3 nucleotides read TGCGACGTTGCCCCTCCGATTGGGGAGACCCAGTACTTC. This gives the protein CDVAPPIGETQYF.

The V gene is TRBV18, the J gene TRBJ2-7, with TRBD1 identical over 7 bases. The CDR3 runs 14 residues. Trimming removed 3 bases from V and 3 bases from J; junction bases left unmatched: 5. The V gene's germline CDR1 is KGHSH and CDR2 LQKENI. The CDR3 spells CASSPFRDSYEQYF. In DNA, the CDR3 is TGTGCCAGCTCACCTTTTCGGGACAGCTACGAGCAGTACTTC.

This clonotype was seen repeatedly, ten times or more. The genes are TRBV14 and TRBJ1-3; 7 bases align to TRBD1. CDR3 length: 14 amino acids. Germline loops: CDR1 SGHDN, CDR2 FVKESK. V shed 5 bases and J 2 bases; nucleotides not matched to a gene: 3. The CDR3 here is CASSVGTAGNTIYF. Here the CDR3 DNA reads TGTGCCAGCAGCGTGGGGACAGCTGGAAACACCATATATTTT.

As to this clonotype: A read error may produce the germline difference seen at one junction end. This chain uses TRBV11-1 with TRBJ2-7; D gene unclear. Germline CDR1 and CDR2: SGHAT and FQDESV (reference sequence). The CDR3 length is 13 residues. Here the CDR3 reads CTSSVSRSYEQYF. The DNA for the CDR3 is TGTACCAGCAGTGTTTCCCGCTCCTATGAGCAATACTTC.

This clonotype was seen a single time. A read error is possible here, since a much larger clone lies one base away. The rearrangement joins TRBV6-6 to TRBJ1-1; the match to TRBD1 covers 7 bases. CDR3 length: 15 residues. Germline V gene sequence: CDR1 MNHNY, CDR2 SVGAGI (reference sequence). The CDR3 region has the DNA TGTGCCAGCAGTAATCAGGCTACAGGGGACACTGAAACTTTCTTT. It specifies CASSNQATGDTETFF.

This clonotype was seen at least ten times. The chain employs TRBV11-2 and TRBJ2-1; the D call may be TRBD1 or TRBD2 (6 bases each). This CDR3 region has 14 residues. Trimming left V 6 bases short and J 2 bases short, with 11 bases between. Germline V gives CDR1 SGHAT, CDR2 FQNNGV. In nucleotides, the CDR3 is TGTGCCAGCAGTCCGGGGGCCGCCTACAATGAGCAGTTCTTC. This sequence encodes CASSPGAAYNEQFF.

With respect to this clonotype: One end of the junction fails to match germline, which may point to a read error. J is TRBJ2-3 and V is TRBV4-2; D call uncertain. CDR1 is LGHNA and CDR2 is YNFKEQ in the germline V gene. The CDR3 loop spans 15 amino acids. CDR3 amino acids: CASRPSADATDTQYF. The CDR3 nucleotides are TGTGCCAGCAGACCCTCGGCGGATGCCACAGATACACAGTATTTT.

On this clonotype: A much larger clone lies a single base off, so this may be a read error. This chain joins TRBV6-2 or TRBV6-3 and TRBJ2-5; D gene unclear. Trimming left V 4 bases short and J 5 bases short, with 14 bases between. This CDR3 has 14 amino acids. CDR1 and CDR2 from the germline V gene are MNHEY and SVGEGT. As DNA, the CDR3 is TGTGCCAGCAGTTGGTTTAGCCCTCAGGAGACCCAGTACTTC. This gives the protein CASSWFSPQETQYF.

Turning to this clonotype: This could be a read error, since a much larger clone is one nucleotide away. V is TRBV20-1 and J is TRBJ2-2; 8 nucleotides agree with TRBD2. Germline V lookup: CDR1 DFQATT, CDR2 SNEGSKA (reference sequence). The CDR3 is 16 residues long. The DNA of the CDR3 is TGCAGTACTAGAGTCCCCTTCGGGGGGGCCGGGGGGGAGCTGTTTTTT. This encodes CSTRVPFGGAGGELFF.

This clonotype was seen a single time. The chain uses TRBV5-1 and TRBJ2-2; 8 bases align to TRBD1. Germline V gives CDR1 SGHRS, CDR2 YFSETQ. V gave up 4 bases and J gave up 10 bases; unmatched junction bases: 12. This CDR3 contains 15 residues. The CDR3 bases are TGCGCCAGCAGCCCAATGGACAGGGTGAACGTGGAGCTGTTTTTT. Translation gives CASSPMDRVNVELFF. The full variable domain, completed using reference TRBV5-1 and TRBJ2-2, is KAGVTQTPRYLIKTRGQQVTLSCSPISGHRSVSWYQQTPGQGLQFLFEYFSETQRNKGNFPGRFSGRQFSNSRSEMNVSTLELGDSALYLCASSPMDRVNVELFFGEGSRLTVL.

The genes are TRBV6-2 or TRBV6-3 and TRBJ1-5; D is uncertain. Between the trimmed V and J ends, which lost 6 bases and 9 bases, there was a span of 18 bases. Germline CDR1 and CDR2: MNHEY and SVGEGT. The CDR3 is 14 amino acids. CDR3 nucleotides: TGTGCCAGCAGCTCCGACGGCCTTTATCGGCCCCAGCATTTT. This translates into CASSSDGLYRPQHF.

With regard to this clonotype: A read error may account for a junction end that differs from germline. This rearrangement joins TRBV14 to TRBJ1-1, with TRBD1 matching 7 bases. The CDR3 covers 13 residues. Germline V gives CDR1 SGHDN, CDR2 FVKESK. CDR3 nucleotides: TGTGCCAGCAGCCAGATCAGGGGGAGTGAAGCTTTATTC. This sequence encodes CASSQIRGSEALF.

This clonotype was counted between two and nine times. The J gene is TRBJ2-3, the V gene TRBV9; TRBD2 might be the D (5 bases). The CDR3 has 14 amino acids. Germline loops: CDR1 SGDLS, CDR2 YYNGEE. The V and J ends lost 0 bases and 5 bases respectively, with 10 bases between them. The CDR3 DNA sequence: TGTGCCAGCAGCGTAGCCGGGATTGGAGATACGCAGTATTTT. This gives the protein CASSVAGIGDTQYF.

This chain joins TRBV19 and TRBJ2-5, with D maybe TRBD1 (6 bases). The CDR3 is 14 residues long. Germline assignment: CDR1 LNHDA and CDR2 SQIVND (reference sequence). Between the trimmed V and J ends, which lost 1 base and 0 bases, there was a span of 6 bases. The CDR3 loop reads CASSIGTDQETQYF. DNA of the CDR3: TGTGCCAGTAGTATAGGGACAGACCAAGAGACCCAGTACTTC.

The chain employs TRBV18 and TRBJ2-3; D uncertain. CDR1 and CDR2 (germline): KGHSH, LQKENI. Trimming pared 1 base from V and 4 bases from J, leaving 6 bases between. This CDR3 region has 13 residues. This CDR3 is CASSPQASDTQYF. CDR3 coding DNA: TGTGCCAGCTCACCACAGGCGTCAGATACGCAGTATTTT.

The sample holds one count of this clonotype. A much larger clone differs by one base, so this may be a read error. The V call is TRBV28, the J call TRBJ2-7; the D is unclear. CDR3 length: 15 residues. Germline V gene data show CDR1 as MDHEN and CDR2 as SYDVKM. CDR3 bases: TGTGCCATCAGTCCCGCTCTGAGTGCCCCCTACGAGCAGTACTTC. Amino acids: CAISPALSAPYEQYF. The whole variable domain, filled in from reference TRBV28 and TRBJ2-7, reads DVKVTQSSRYLVKRTGEKVFLECVQDMDHENMFWYRQDPGLGLRLIYFSYDVKMKEKGDIPEGYSVSREKKERFSLILESASTNQTSMYLCAISPALSAPYEQYFGPGTRLTVT.

There are many counts of this clonotype. The chain joins TRBV12-3 or TRBV12-4 to TRBJ1-1; possible D gene TRBD1, 6 bases. The V end lost 7 bases, the J end lost 4 bases, and 16 bases lay between the germline ends. This CDR3 has 14 amino acids. In nucleotides, the CDR3 is TGTGCCAGCACTCCCGGGGGGGCTGTCACTGAAGCTTTCTTT. Encoded protein: CASTPGGAVTEAFF.

As concerns this clonotype: At one boundary the junction diverges from the germline segment, which might be a read error. The chain carries TRBV6-1 and TRBJ2-7, with D possibly matching TRBD2 (5 bases). The germline V gene has CDR1 MNHNS and CDR2 SASEGT. CDR3 length equals 14 residues. Here the CDR3 DNA reads TGTACCAGCAGTGAAGCCCTGGTGGCGGGCGAGCAGTACTTC. Protein: CTSSEALVAGEQYF.

This clonotype has only a few counts. The junction differs from germline at one of its ends, possibly a read error. The V gene is TRBV6-6, the J gene TRBJ1-5; D gene uncertain. Germline CDR1 is MNHNY and CDR2 is SVGAGI (reference sequence). CDR3 length: 15 amino acids. Written as DNA, the CDR3 is TGTGCCAGCGGTCCCGGCCCATATAGCAATCAGCCCCAGCTTTTT. It specifies CASGPGPYSNQPQLF.

Points on this clonotype: Just one base apart from a much larger clone, this may be a read error. The rearrangement uses TRBV7-8 and TRBJ1-2; possibly TRBD1 for D (5 bases). CDR3 length: 14 residues. V lost 4 bases, J lost 7 bases, and 16 bases lay in between. Germline-derived CDR1 and CDR2 are SGHVS and FQNEAQ. The CDR3 sequence: CASSSTRTGPGYTF. The CDR3 bases are TGTGCCAGCAGCTCAACGCGAACAGGCCCTGGCTACACCTTC.

A single count supports this clonotype. The chain links TRBV7-9 to TRBJ2-7; 12 bases match TRBD2. J was trimmed by 4 bases and V by 7 bases; bases with no gene match: 8. There are 15 residues in the CDR3. Germline CDR1 SEHNR, CDR2 FQNEAQ (reference sequence). The CDR3 DNA is TGTGCCAGCAACTCGACTAGCGGGAGCTTATACGAGCAGTACTTC. Amino acids: CASNSTSGSLYEQYF.

Comments on this clonotype: Mismatch with germline at one junction end may stem from a read error. CDR3: CANSLRGFKPQHF. CDR3 sequence (DNA): TGTGCCAACAGTCTGAGGGGGTTTAAGCCCCAGCATTTT. This rearrangement joins TRBV12-3 or TRBV12-4 to TRBJ1-5; the D gene is possibly TRBD1 (6 bases). The CDR3 loop spans 13 amino acids.

A remark on this clonotype: One end of the junction varies from germline; a read error may be responsible. The chain carries TRBV11-3 and TRBJ2-7, with D unclear. There are 11 residues in the CDR3. Germline V lookup: CDR1 SGHNT, CDR2 YENEEA. As DNA, the CDR3 is TGTGTCAGCAGCCATCACTACGAGCAGTACTTC. Translation: CVSSHHYEQYF.

The J gene is TRBJ2-7, the V gene TRBV6-1; perhaps D is TRBD1 or TRBD2 (5 bases each). This CDR3 contains 14 residues. V lost 9 bases to trimming and J lost 5 bases, with 20 bases between them. CDR1 and CDR2 (germline): MNHNS, SASEGT. DNA of the CDR3: TGTGCCAGTAGGGACCAGGGATGGGCCCACGAGCAGTACTTC. As protein: CASRDQGWAHEQYF.

This clonotype was observed at least ten times. J is TRBJ2-7 and V is TRBV7-9; TRBD2 aligns across 9 bases. CDR1 SEHNR and CDR2 FQNEAQ come from the germline V gene (reference sequence). Trimming took 1 base from V and 0 from J; bases not matched to a gene: 4. The CDR3 is made up of 16 amino acids. CDR3 nucleotide sequence: TGTGCCAGCAGCTTAGGGAGTAGCGGGAGCTCCTACGAGCAGTACTTC. This translates into CASSLGSSGSSYEQYF.

Details on this clonotype: This may stem from a read error, because a much larger clone lies one nucleotide away. The chain employs TRBV12-3 or TRBV12-4 and TRBJ1-5; 8 bases map to TRBD1. The CDR3 contains 15 residues. Losses at the gene ends were 5 bases for V and 6 bases for J; bases not matched to a gene: 9. The CDR3, as DNA: TGTGCCAGCAGTAGGACAGGGTTCGTGGGTCAGCCCCAGCATTTT. Its translation is CASSRTGFVGQPQHF.

In its sample, this clonotype was seen many times. The J gene is TRBJ2-5, the V gene TRBV6-2 or TRBV6-3; 10 nucleotides match TRBD1. J was trimmed by 0 bases and V by 6 bases; bases with no gene match: 10. Looked up from germline, CDR1 is MNHEY and CDR2 is SVGEGT. The CDR3 is 17 residues long. CDR3 DNA sequence: TGTGCCAGCAGAACATCGCCGGGACAGGGGAACCAAGAGACCCAGTACTTC. Its translation: CASRTSPGQGNQETQYF.

This clonotype was seen repeatedly, ten times or more. The junction does not match germline at one end; this may be a read error. V gene TRBV6-1 combines with J gene TRBJ2-7; D is perhaps TRBD1 or TRBD2 (5 bases each). Per the germline V gene, CDR1 is MNHNS and CDR2 is SASEGT. The CDR3 is 14 amino acids. The CDR3 DNA follows: TGTGCCAGTAATCGGGGCGATAGCTCCTATGAGCAGTACTTC. Amino acid sequence: CASNRGDSSYEQYF.

Remarks on this clonotype: Relative to the germline gene, one junction end is altered; a read error may explain this. The V gene is TRBV20-1, the J gene TRBJ2-1; either TRBD1 or TRBD2 may supply D (6 bases each). Germline lookup yields CDR1 DFQATT and CDR2 SNEGSKA (reference sequence). The CDR3 covers 15 residues. This CDR3 reads CSAVQRGATYNEHFF. CDR3 DNA sequence: TGCAGTGCTGTCCAGAGGGGGGCCACCTACAATGAGCACTTCTTC.

As DNA, the CDR3 is TGTGCCAGCAGTGAAAAAGTCTCCAGACAGTCGGGTCGATCAGGCTACACCTTC. Encoded protein: CASSEKVSRQSGRSGYTF. The gene calls are TRBV6-1 and TRBJ1-2; TRBD1 is a possible D gene (5 bases). There are 18 residues in the CDR3. From germline, CDR1 is MNHNS and CDR2 SASEGT. V was cut by 2 bases and J by 8 bases, with 27 bases left in between.